This TCR beta chain originates from a study of blood T cell repertoires in COVID-19. The V gene lost 6 bases and the J gene lost 4 bases, with 20 bases spanning the gap. CDR3 length: 16 amino acids. Germline CDR1 is MDHEN and CDR2 is SYDVKM. Profiling relied on immunoSEQ multiplex PCR, and the TCRdb table lists in-frame clones only, not all of them. The sample holds approximately 270,000 clones, 86% seen once. This TCR derives from a man in his forties who had recovered from COVID-19. Sequencing was done on a sample of PBMCs or T cells enriched from blood (not recorded which). The rearrangement links TRBV28 to TRBJ2-3, with D uncertain. DNA for the CDR3: TGTGCCAGCAGGAGACTCGAGCCCTACGGCCCAGATACGCAGTATTTT. This encodes CASRRLEPYGPDTQYF.